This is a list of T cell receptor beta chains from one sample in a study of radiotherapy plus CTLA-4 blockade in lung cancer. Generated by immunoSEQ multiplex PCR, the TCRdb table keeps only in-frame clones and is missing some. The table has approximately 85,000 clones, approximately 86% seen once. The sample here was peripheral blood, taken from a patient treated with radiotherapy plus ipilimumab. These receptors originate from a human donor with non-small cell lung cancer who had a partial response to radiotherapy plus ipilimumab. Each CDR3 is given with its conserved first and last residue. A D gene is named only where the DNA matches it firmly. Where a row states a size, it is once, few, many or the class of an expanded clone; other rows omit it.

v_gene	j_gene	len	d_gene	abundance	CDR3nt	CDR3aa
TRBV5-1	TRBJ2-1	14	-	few	TGCGCCAGCAGCTTTGACTCCCCGATGAATGAGCAGTTCTTC	CASSFDSPMNEQFF
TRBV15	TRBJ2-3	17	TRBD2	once	TGTGCCACCAGCAGGGAACAAGCGGGGCGAATCACAGATACGCAGTATTTT	CATSREQAGRITDTQYF
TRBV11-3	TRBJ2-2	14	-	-	TGTGCCAGCAGCTTGATTACATCCACCGGGGAGCTGTTTTTT	CASSLITSTGELFF
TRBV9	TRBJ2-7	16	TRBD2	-	TGTGCCAGCAGCGTAGGGGGACTAGCGGGAGTTGATGAGCAGTACTTC	CASSVGGLAGVDEQYF
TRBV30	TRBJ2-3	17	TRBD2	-	TGTGCCTGGAGCCCACCCCGGGCGGGAGTTGAACCAGATACGCAGTATTTT	CAWSPPRAGVEPDTQYF
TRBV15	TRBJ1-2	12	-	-	TGTGCCACCAGCAGATCCGGGAATATCTACACCTTC	CATSRSGNIYTF
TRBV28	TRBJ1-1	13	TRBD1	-	TGTGCCAGCAGTTTCTTACAGGGGCGAGGAGCTTTCTTT	CASSFLQGRGAFF
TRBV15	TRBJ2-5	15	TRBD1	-	TGTGCCACCAGCAGAGGAAGGACAGGGGAAGAGACCCAGTACTTC	CATSRGRTGEETQYF
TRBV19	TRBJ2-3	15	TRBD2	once	TGTGCCAGTAGTCTTAGGACTAGCGCGGTAGATACGCAGTATTTT	CASSLRTSAVDTQYF
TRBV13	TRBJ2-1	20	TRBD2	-	TGTGCCAGCAGCTTAGGGGGACTAGCGGGAGTTCCAGGCTCCTACAATGAGCAGTTCTTC	CASSLGGLAGVPGSYNEQFF
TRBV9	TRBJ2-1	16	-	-	TGTGCCAGCAGCGTAGATGTCCGGGATCTTTACAATGAGCAGTTCTTC	CASSVDVRDLYNEQFF
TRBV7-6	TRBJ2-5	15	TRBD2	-	TGTGCCAGCAGCTCGTACGGACTAGCGGAAGAGACCCAGTACTTC	CASSSYGLAEETQYF
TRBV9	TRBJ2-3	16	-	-	TGTGCCAGCAGCGCCGGACAAGTCCCGCGCACAGATACGCAGTATTTT	CASSAGQVPRTDTQYF
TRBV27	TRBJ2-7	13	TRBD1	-	TGTGCCAGCAGTTACGGACAGGCGTACGAGCAGTACTTC	CASSYGQAYEQYF